The T cell receptor (beta chain) under discussion was sequenced for a study of T cells in Graves' hyperthyroidism and ophthalmopathy. Study-wide results and caveats: Ophthalmopathy was identified by the model a median approximately 6.4 months ahead of onset.

The CDR3 runs to 14 residues. In germline, CDR1 is DFQATT, CDR2 SNEGSKA (reference sequence). V was trimmed by 1 base and J by 0 bases, leaving 10 bases between them. This clonotype was observed many times. Its specificity is not known. On the basis of clinical symptoms, serum thyroxine and TRAb, thyroid ultrasound and orbital computed tomography, diagnoses were made. Approximately 10 ml of fresh peripheral blood supplied the PBMCs. The source material, RNA transcripts, was used to amplify TCR beta CDR3 regions. The HTBI set primed first-round TCR CDR3 RT-PCR. TCRdb itself ran the multiplex PCR reads through MiXCR, one entry per CDR3 protein. The data show more than 300,000 distinct CDR3 sequences, about a sixth seen once.

Sequencing was performed on blood. The receptor comes from a woman aged 25 to 39 with Graves' hyperthyroidism that later progressed to Graves' ophthalmopathy. The V and J genes are TRBV20-1 and TRBJ2-7, with D perhaps matching TRBD1 (6 bases). CDR3 in amino acids: CSARGRDNSYEQYF. CDR3 in DNA: TGCAGTGCTAGAGGACGGGACAACTCCTACGAGCAGTACTTC.